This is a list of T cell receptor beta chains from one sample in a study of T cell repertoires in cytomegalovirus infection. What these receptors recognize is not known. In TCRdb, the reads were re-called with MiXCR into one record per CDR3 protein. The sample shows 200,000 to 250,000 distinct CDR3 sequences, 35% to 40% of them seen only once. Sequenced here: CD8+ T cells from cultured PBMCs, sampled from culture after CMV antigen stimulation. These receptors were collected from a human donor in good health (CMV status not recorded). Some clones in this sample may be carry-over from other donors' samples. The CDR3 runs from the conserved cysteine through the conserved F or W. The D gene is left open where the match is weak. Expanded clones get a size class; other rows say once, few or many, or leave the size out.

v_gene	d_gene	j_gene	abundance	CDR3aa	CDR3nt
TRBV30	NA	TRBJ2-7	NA	CAWSPGSEQYF	TGTGCCTGGAGTCCCGGGAGCGAGCAGTACTTC
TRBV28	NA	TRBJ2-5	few	CASSSPDGPSETQYF	TGTGCCAGCAGTTCGCCGGACGGCCCCTCGGAGACCCAGTACTTC
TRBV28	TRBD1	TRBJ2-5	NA	CASRTGTESVEETQYF	TGTGCCAGCAGAACCGGGACAGAAAGTGTGGAAGAGACCCAGTACTTC
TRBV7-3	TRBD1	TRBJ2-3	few	CASSFTGGRTDTQYF	TGTGCCAGCAGCTTTACAGGGGGCCGCACAGATACGCAGTATTTT
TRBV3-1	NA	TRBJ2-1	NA	CASSQRRGYNEQFF	TGTGCCAGCAGCCAAAGGCGGGGTTACAATGAGCAGTTCTTC
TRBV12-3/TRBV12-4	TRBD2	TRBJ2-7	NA	CASSGTSETYEQYF	TGTGCCAGCAGTGGGACTAGCGAAACCTACGAGCAGTACTTC
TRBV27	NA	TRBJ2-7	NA	CARSRSGLVTYEQYF	TGTGCCAGAAGTCGATCGGGGCTTGTTACCTACGAGCAGTACTTC
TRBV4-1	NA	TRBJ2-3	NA	CASSHKLADTQYF	TGCGCCAGCAGCCACAAATTGGCAGATACGCAGTATTTT
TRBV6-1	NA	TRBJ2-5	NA	CASSYGGEAETQYF	TGTGCCAGCAGTTACGGAGGGGAGGCAGAGACCCAGTACTTC
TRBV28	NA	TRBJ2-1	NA	CASSLYGESSYNEQFF	TGTGCCAGCAGTTTATACGGGGAAAGCTCCTACAATGAGCAGTTCTTC
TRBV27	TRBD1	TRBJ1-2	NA	CASSLSAGGIYGYTF	TGTGCCAGCAGTTTATCGGCAGGGGGCATTTATGGCTACACCTTC
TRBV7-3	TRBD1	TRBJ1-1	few	CASSSPGTGSTEAFF	TGTGCCAGCAGCTCCCCCGGGACAGGGTCCACTGAAGCTTTCTTT
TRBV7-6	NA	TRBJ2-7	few	CASSPGTESYEQYF	TGTGCCAGCAGCCCCGGGACGGAATCCTACGAGCAGTACTTC
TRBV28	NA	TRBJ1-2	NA	CASTNEGYGYTF	TGTGCCTCTACCAACGAGGGCTATGGCTACACCTTC
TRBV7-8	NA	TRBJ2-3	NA	CASSKSSDHTQYF	TGTGCCAGCAGCAAATCTAGCGATCATACGCAGTATTTT
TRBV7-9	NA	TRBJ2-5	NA	CASSIWGETQYF	TGTGCCAGCAGTATCTGGGGGGAGACCCAGTACTTC
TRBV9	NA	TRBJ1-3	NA	CASSVEGHSGNTIYF	TGTGCCAGCAGCGTAGAGGGACACTCTGGAAACACCATATATTTT
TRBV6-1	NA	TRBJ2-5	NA	CASSEAGSGETQYF	TGTGCCAGCAGTGAAGCAGGGTCGGGAGAGACCCAGTACTTC
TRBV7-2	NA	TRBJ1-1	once	CASSDVMGTEAFF	TGTGCCAGCAGCGACGTGATGGGGACTGAAGCTTTCTTT
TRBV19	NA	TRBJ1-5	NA	CASSSADPYFSNQPQHF	TGTGCCAGTAGTAGTGCGGACCCTTACTTTAGCAATCAGCCCCAGCATTTT
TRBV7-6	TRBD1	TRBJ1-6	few	CASSSHTAGQGSSYNSPLHF	TGTGCCAGCAGCTCCCATACGGCCGGACAGGGGAGCTCCTATAATTCACCCCTCCACTTT
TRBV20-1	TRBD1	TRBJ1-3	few	CSARGQGVSGNTIYF	TGCAGTGCTAGGGGACAGGGGGTCTCTGGAAACACCATATATTTT
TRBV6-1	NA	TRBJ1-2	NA	CASSEATYGYTF	TGTGCCAGCAGTGAAGCAACCTATGGCTACACCTTC
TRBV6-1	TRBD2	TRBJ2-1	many	CASSLKYPGLAGIGANEQFF	TGTGCCAGCAGCCTAAAATACCCCGGACTAGCGGGAATAGGGGCGAATGAGCAGTTCTTC
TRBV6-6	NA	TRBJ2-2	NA	CASTPGSLRELFF	TGTGCCAGCACCCCGGGGTCCCTCCGGGAGCTGTTTTTT
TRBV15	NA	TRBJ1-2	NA	CATSLTGTDYGYTF	TGTGCCACCAGCTTAACCGGGACGGACTATGGCTACACCTTC